This T cell receptor beta chain derives from a study of T cells in Graves' hyperthyroidism and ophthalmopathy. Study-level findings and limits: Also found in blood were most expanded thyroid clonotypes above 0.001.

This clonotype was counted a few times. Antigen: not known. Germline lookup yields CDR1 WNHNN and CDR2 SYGVQD (reference sequence). Trimming took 11 bases from V and 0 from J, leaving 25 bases between them. The CDR3 contains 17 residues. Diagnosis rested on symptoms, serum thyroxine and TRAb, thyroid ultrasound, and orbital computed tomography. The source material, RNA transcripts, was used to amplify TCR beta CDR3 regions. The TCR CDR3 first-round RT-PCR relied on the HTBI primer set. Using its own MiXCR run on the multiplex PCR reads, TCRdb lists one record per CDR3 protein. Of about 350,000 distinct CDR3 sequences listed, 15% are singletons.

The TCR sequence derives from a woman aged 60 to 75 with Graves' ophthalmopathy. The sequenced sample consisted of blood. This rearrangement joins TRBV10-1 to TRBJ1-2, with D possibly TRBD1 on 6 matching bases. CDR3 sequence reads: CAFPCRGARSSNYGYTF. CDR3 in DNA: TGCGCCTTCCCCTGCCGGGGGGCGCGGAGTTCTAACTATGGCTACACCTTC.